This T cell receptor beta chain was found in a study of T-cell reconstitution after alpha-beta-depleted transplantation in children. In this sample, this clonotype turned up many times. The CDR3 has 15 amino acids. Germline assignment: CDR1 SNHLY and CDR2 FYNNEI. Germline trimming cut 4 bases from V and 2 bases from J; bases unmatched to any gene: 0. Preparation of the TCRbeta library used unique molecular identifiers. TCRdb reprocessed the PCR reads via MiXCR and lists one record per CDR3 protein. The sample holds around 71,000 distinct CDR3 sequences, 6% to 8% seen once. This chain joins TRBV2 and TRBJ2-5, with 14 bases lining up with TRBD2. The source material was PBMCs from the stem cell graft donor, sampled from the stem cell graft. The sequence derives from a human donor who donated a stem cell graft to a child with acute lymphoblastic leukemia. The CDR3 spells CASSGLAGGQETQYF. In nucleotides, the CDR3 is TGTGCCAGCAGTGGACTAGCGGGGGGGCAAGAGACCCAGTACTTC.